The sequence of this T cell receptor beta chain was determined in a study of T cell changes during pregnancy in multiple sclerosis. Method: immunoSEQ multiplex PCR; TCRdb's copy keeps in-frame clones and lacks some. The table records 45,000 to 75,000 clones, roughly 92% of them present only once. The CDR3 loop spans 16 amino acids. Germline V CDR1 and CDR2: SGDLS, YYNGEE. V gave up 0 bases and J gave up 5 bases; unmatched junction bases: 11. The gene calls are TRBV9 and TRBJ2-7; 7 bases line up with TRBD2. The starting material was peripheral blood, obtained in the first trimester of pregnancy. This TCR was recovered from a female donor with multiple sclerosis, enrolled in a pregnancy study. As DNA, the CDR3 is TGTGCCAGCAGCGTAGAATGGGCGGGGGTAATCAACGAGCAGTACTTC. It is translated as CASSVEWAGVINEQYF.